The rows below give T cell receptor beta chains drawn from one sample of a study of response to subunit inactivated influenza vaccine. TCRdb recomputed calls from the RT-PCR reads with MiXCR, one row per CDR3 protein. The sample contains about 830,000 distinct CDR3 sequences, less than 20% of which appear only once. This specimen consisted of PBMCs from blood, obtained about 5 days after vaccination. These receptors originate from a man aged 50-60 years who received an inactivated influenza vaccine. Both conserved end residues are part of each CDR3. Fields, in order: J gene, D gene, clone size, V gene, CDR3 protein, CDR3 DNA. D genes are given only for firm matches. The size entry is marked missing in some rows and otherwise reads once, few, many or a size class.

TRBJ1-2 - - TRBV20-1 CSARDRPESNYGYTF TGCAGTGCTAGAGATAGGCCAGAATCTAACTATGGCTACACCTTC
TRBJ2-7 - - TRBV9 CASSVSASSYEQYF TGTGCCAGCAGCGTTTCCGCCAGCTCCTACGAGCAGTACTTC
TRBJ1-4 - - TRBV18 CASSQTGGLIYNEKLFF TGTGCCAGCTCCCAGACAGGCGGATTAATCTATAATGAAAAACTGTTTTTT
TRBJ1-1 - many TRBV4-3 CASSQDWGPEAFF TGCGCCAGCAGCCAAGACTGGGGGCCTGAAGCTTTCTTT
TRBJ2-3 TRBD2 - TRBV12-3/TRBV12-4 CASSPLGGGDEYF TGTGCCAGCAGTCCACTCGGGGGAGGGGATGAGTATTTT
TRBJ2-2 - - TRBV7-2 CASSQTRYTGELFF TGTGCCAGCAGCCAAACTCGATACACCGGGGAGCTGTTTTTT
TRBJ2-5 - - TRBV20-1 CSASLGRDQETQYF TGCAGTGCTAGTCTTGGCAGGGACCAAGAGACCCAGTACTTC
TRBJ2-1 TRBD2 few TRBV5-1 CASSLAAGGGGAYEQFF TGCGCCAGCAGCTTGGCCGCAGGCGGCGGGGGGGCGTATGAGCAGTTCTTC
TRBJ2-7 - few TRBV15 CATSRDFSDEQYF TGTGCCACCAGCAGAGATTTCAGTGACGAGCAGTACTTC
TRBJ2-1 TRBD1 - TRBV28 CASSRTLTGAIGQFF TGTGCCAGCAGCCGAACCCTAACAGGGGCCATCGGGCAGTTCTTC
TRBJ2-3 TRBD1 few TRBV10-2 CARSQGAGDTQYF TGCGCCAGGTCGCAGGGGGCGGGAGATACGCAGTATTTT
TRBJ1-5 TRBD1 many TRBV6-6 CASINRQGWNPQHF TGTGCCAGCATAAACCGACAGGGGTGGAATCCCCAGCATTTT
TRBJ1-5 - - TRBV15 CATSRDFGQPQHF TGTGCCACCAGCAGAGATTTCGGGCAGCCCCAGCATTTT
TRBJ2-3 TRBD1 few TRBV25-1 CASSEVWGRGKPDTQYF TGTGCCAGCAGTGAAGTGTGGGGCAGGGGGAAACCAGATACGCAGTATTTT
TRBJ2-7 - few TRBV29-1 CSVQDGSSYEQYF TGCAGCGTTCAGGACGGTAGCTCCTACGAGCAGTACTTC
TRBJ1-1 TRBD1 - TRBV5-5 CASSVIPGQGTNTEAFF TGTGCCAGCAGCGTAATACCGGGACAGGGGACGAACACTGAAGCTTTCTTT
TRBJ1-1 - - TRBV11-2 CASSLVLRIVGSGNTEAFF TGTGCCAGCAGCTTAGTTCTACGGATTGTGGGCTCCGGGAACACTGAAGCTTTCTTT
TRBJ2-2 TRBD1 few TRBV5-5 CASSFTGGAAGELFF TGTGCCAGCAGCTTTACAGGGGGCGCAGCCGGGGAGCTGTTTTTT
TRBJ2-2 - few TRBV20-1 CSATTGTGELFF TGCAGTGCGACAACAGGGACCGGGGAGCTGTTTTTT
TRBJ2-7 TRBD1 few TRBV6-1 CASRTHDRDDSYEQYF TGTGCCAGCAGGACCCACGACAGGGACGATTCCTACGAGCAGTACTTC
TRBJ1-2 TRBD1 few TRBV6-1 CASGNYIGTGNGYTF TGTGCCAGCGGAAATTATATCGGGACAGGGAATGGCTACACCTTC
TRBJ2-7 TRBD2 - TRBV10-1 CASKDTRGSNEQYF TGCGCCAGCAAGGATACGCGCGGGAGCAACGAGCAGTACTTC
TRBJ2-2 - few TRBV3-1 CASSQGLLRNTGELFF TGTGCCAGCAGCCAAGGCTTACTGAGGAACACCGGGGAGCTGTTTTTT
TRBJ2-1 - few TRBV6-5 CASSYSGRGGNNEQFF TGTGCCAGCAGTTACTCGGGCAGGGGCGGTAACAATGAGCAGTTCTTC
TRBJ1-1 - few TRBV5-1 CASSRDSIALNTEAFF TGCGCCAGCAGCCGAGACAGCATTGCCCTGAACACTGAAGCTTTCTTT
TRBJ2-3 TRBD1 - TRBV29-1 CSVDSLDRGHQDTQYF TGCAGCGTTGATTCCCTCGACAGGGGGCATCAAGATACGCAGTATTTT
TRBJ2-2 - few TRBV6-5 CASSYSRDFGELFF TGTGCCAGCAGTTACTCCAGGGATTTCGGGGAGCTGTTTTTT
TRBJ2-7 - few TRBV7-2 CASSSDGNSYEQYF TGTGCCAGCAGCTCGGACGGAAACTCCTACGAGCAGTACTTC
TRBJ2-3 - many TRBV6-2/TRBV6-3 CASSRYSTDTQYF TGTGCCAGCAGTCGGTATAGCACAGATACGCAGTATTTT
TRBJ2-2 - - TRBV29-1 CGAGTLLVGELFF TGCGGCGCTGGGACACTCTTGGTCGGGGAGCTGTTTTTT
TRBJ2-1 TRBD2 few TRBV20-1 CSAQTASGRAGANNEQFF TGCAGTGCCCAGACGGCTAGCGGGAGGGCCGGTGCCAACAATGAGCAGTTCTTC
TRBJ1-1 - - TRBV25-1 CASSEGRGWNTEAFF TGTGCCAGCAGTGAAGGAAGGGGATGGAACACTGAAGCTTTCTTT
TRBJ2-7 TRBD1 few TRBV7-9 CASSPKGQAYEQYF TGTGCCAGCAGCCCCAAGGGACAGGCCTATGAGCAGTACTTC
TRBJ2-1 TRBD2 - TRBV5-1 CASSLGTSGRAFGEQFF TGCGCCAGCAGCTTGGGGACTAGCGGGAGGGCCTTTGGTGAGCAGTTCTTC
TRBJ2-7 TRBD1 - TRBV4-1 CASSPLTGVYDEQYF TGCGCCAGCAGCCCACTCACAGGGGTTTACGACGAGCAGTACTTC
TRBJ2-3 - - TRBV9 CASSVRGDPSTDTQYF TGTGCCAGCAGCGTACGAGGGGACCCTAGCACAGATACGCAGTATTTT
TRBJ1-1 - few TRBV20-1 CSARGHLNTEAFF TGCAGTGCTAGAGGACACCTGAACACTGAAGCTTTCTTT
TRBJ2-2 - few TRBV10-3 CAIGGARKDTGELFF TGTGCCATCGGGGGTGCCAGGAAAGACACCGGGGAGCTGTTTTTT
TRBJ2-5 TRBD1 many TRBV12-3/TRBV12-4 CASSSGQKETQYF TGTGCCAGCAGTTCGGGACAGAAAGAGACCCAGTACTTC
TRBJ1-1 TRBD1 few TRBV7-2 CASSPMTGHREAFF TGTGCCAGCAGCCCGATGACAGGGCATCGGGAAGCTTTCTTT
TRBJ2-1 - - TRBV20-1 CSARAVQQFF TGCAGTGCTAGAGCCGTTCAGCAGTTCTTC
TRBJ2-3 TRBD1 - TRBV20-1 CSARQGALPDTQYF TGCAGTGCTAGACAGGGGGCGTTACCAGATACGCAGTATTTT
TRBJ2-5 - few TRBV29-1 CSVEVWPRETQYF TGCAGCGTTGAAGTTTGGCCAAGAGAGACCCAGTACTTC
TRBJ2-3 - - TRBV9 CASSVALVPDTQYF TGTGCCAGCAGCGTAGCGCTAGTTCCAGATACGCAGTATTTT
TRBJ2-1 - few TRBV3-1 CASSQVSVHEQFF TGTGCCAGCAGCCAAGTCTCGGTTCATGAGCAGTTCTTC
TRBJ2-3 - few TRBV4-3 CASSPAAGVPTDTQYF TGCGCCAGCAGCCCAGCGGCAGGGGTCCCCACAGATACGCAGTATTTT
TRBJ2-5 TRBD1 many TRBV5-1 CATQTRTGGRAETQYF TGCGCCACCCAGACCCGGACAGGGGGCAGGGCAGAGACCCAGTACTTC
TRBJ1-4 - - TRBV27 CASSLLGIRDEKLFF TGTGCCAGCAGTTTATTGGGGATTCGTGACGAAAAACTGTTTTTT
TRBJ2-7 - once TRBV6-2/TRBV6-3 CASRPGRPQDEQYF TGTGCCAGCAGACCCGGGCGCCCCCAAGACGAGCAGTACTTC
TRBJ1-1 TRBD1 - TRBV29-1 CSVQGEGNTEAFF TGCAGCGTTCAGGGGGAAGGGAACACTGAAGCTTTCTTT